This T cell receptor beta chain was recorded in a study of glioma-infiltrating T cells after dendritic cell vaccination. Broader study findings: Estimated pretreatment TIL content predicted outcome after dendritic cell vaccination.

After removal of 6 bases from V and 6 bases from J, the junction contained 9 bases not matched to a gene. The CDR3 extends over 15 amino acids. Germline values: CDR1 SNHLY, CDR2 FYNNEI. Time point indicated: after dendritic cell vaccination, including at tumor progression/relapse. Fresh-frozen tumor tissue and more than two years of survival data were available for all. None of the glioblastoma patients had an isocitrate dehydrogenase mutation. PBMC sampling occurred before vaccination, two weeks after the third dose, and at progression. Here immunoSEQ multiplex PCR was the method, and the copy in TCRdb shows in-frame clones only, minus some. The table lists 90,000 to 95,000 clones, 81% of them singletons, with approximately 2.1% in the top ten. A note on this clone: Its antigen is unknown.

The chain is built from TRBV2 and TRBJ2-2, with 8 bases aligning to TRBD1. The sequenced sample was blood, obtained after dendritic cell vaccination. The TCR was taken from a human donor with glioblastoma. This CDR3 is CASRSTGVGPGELFF. For the CDR3, the DNA is TGTGCCAGCAGATCGACAGGGGTGGGCCCCGGGGAGCTGTTTTTT. Filled out from reference TRBV2 and TRBJ2-2, the complete variable domain reads EPEVTQTPSHQVTQMGQEVILRCVPISNHLYFYWYRQILGQKVEFLVSFYNNEISEKSEIFDDQFSVERPDGSNFTLKIRSTKLEDSAMYFCASRSTGVGPGELFFGEGSRLTVL.